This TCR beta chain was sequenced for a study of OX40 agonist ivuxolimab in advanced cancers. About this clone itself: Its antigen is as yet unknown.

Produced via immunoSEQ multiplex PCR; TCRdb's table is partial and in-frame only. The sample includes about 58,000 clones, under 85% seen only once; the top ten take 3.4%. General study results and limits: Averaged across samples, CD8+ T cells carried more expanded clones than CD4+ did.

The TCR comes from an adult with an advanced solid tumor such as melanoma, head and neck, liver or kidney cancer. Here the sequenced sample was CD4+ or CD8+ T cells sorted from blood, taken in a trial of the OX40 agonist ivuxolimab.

The CDR3 spells CASSSLTSGGQEQFF. CDR3 DNA sequence: TGTGCCAGCAGTTCCCTGACTAGCGGGGGTCAAGAGCAGTTCTTC. The chain has TRBV6-5 and TRBJ2-1, with 12 bases aligning to TRBD2. The CDR3 loop spans 15 amino acids. The trim removed 4 bases at V and 10 bases at J, leaving 8 bases unmatched. Per germline, CDR1 MNHEY and CDR2 SVGAGI.